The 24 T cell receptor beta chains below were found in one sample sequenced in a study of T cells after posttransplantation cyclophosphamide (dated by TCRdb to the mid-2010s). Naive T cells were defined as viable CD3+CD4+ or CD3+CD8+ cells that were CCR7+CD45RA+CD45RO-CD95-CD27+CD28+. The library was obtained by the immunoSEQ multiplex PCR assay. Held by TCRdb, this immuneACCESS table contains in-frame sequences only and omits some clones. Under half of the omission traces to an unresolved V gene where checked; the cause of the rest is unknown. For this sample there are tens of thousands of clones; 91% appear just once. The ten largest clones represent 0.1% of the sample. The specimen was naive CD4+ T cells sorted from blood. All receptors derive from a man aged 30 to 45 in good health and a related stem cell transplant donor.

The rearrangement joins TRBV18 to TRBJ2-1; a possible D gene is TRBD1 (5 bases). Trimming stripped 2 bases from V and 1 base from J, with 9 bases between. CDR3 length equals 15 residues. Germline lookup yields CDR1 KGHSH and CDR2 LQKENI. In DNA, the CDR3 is TGTGCCAGCTCACCAAGCCACAGGTCCTACAATGAGCAGTTCTTC. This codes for CASSPSHRSYNEQFF.

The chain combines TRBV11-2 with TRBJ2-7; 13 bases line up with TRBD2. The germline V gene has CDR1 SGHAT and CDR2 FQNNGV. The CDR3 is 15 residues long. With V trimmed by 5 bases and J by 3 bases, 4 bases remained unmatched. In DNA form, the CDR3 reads TGTGCCAGCAGCACCGGACTAGCGGGGGTCTACGAGCAGTACTTC. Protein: CASSTGLAGVYEQYF.

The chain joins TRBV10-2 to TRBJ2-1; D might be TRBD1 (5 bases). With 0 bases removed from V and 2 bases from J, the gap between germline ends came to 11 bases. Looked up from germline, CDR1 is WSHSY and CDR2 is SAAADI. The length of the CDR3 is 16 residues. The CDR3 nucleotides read TGCGCCAGCAGTGAGTCGCTAGGGGTGGCCTACAATGAGCAGTTCTTC. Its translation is CASSESLGVAYNEQFF.

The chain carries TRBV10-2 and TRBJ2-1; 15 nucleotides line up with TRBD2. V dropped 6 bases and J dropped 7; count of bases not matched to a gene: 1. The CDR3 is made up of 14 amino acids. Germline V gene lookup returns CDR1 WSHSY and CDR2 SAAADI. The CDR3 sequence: CASRGTSGGNEQFF. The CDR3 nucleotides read TGCGCCAGCAGAGGGACTAGCGGGGGGAATGAGCAGTTCTTC.

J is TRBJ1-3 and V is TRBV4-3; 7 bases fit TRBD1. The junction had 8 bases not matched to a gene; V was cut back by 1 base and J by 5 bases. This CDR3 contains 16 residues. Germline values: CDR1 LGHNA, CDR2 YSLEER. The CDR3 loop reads CASSQVRGTERNTIYF. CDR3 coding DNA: TGCGCCAGCAGCCAAGTGAGGGGGACAGAAAGAAACACCATATATTTT.

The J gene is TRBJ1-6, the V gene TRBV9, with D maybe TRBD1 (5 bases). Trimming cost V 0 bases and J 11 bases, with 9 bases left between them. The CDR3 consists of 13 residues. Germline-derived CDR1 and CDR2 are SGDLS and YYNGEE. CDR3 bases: TGTGCCAGCAGCGTAGGCGGGGGGACACCCCTCCACTTT. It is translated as CASSVGGGTPLHF.

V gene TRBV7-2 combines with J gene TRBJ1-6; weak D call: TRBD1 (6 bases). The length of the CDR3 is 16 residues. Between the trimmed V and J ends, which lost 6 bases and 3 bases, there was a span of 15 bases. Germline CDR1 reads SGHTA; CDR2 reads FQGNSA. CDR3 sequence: CASSFDAGDYNSPLHF. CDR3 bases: TGTGCCAGCAGTTTCGACGCAGGGGACTATAATTCACCCCTCCACTTT.

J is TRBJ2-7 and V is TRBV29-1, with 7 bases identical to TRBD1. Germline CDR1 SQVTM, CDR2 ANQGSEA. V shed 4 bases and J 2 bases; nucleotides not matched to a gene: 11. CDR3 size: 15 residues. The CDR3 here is CSVAQGQQKTYEQYF. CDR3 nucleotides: TGCAGCGTTGCCCAGGGACAGCAAAAAACCTACGAGCAGTACTTC.

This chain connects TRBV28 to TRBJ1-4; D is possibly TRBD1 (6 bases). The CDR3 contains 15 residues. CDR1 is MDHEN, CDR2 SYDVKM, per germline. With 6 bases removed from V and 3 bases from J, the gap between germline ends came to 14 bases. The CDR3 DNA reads TGTGCCAGCAGCCTCTCGACAGGACCTAATGAAAAACTGTTTTTT. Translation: CASSLSTGPNEKLFF.

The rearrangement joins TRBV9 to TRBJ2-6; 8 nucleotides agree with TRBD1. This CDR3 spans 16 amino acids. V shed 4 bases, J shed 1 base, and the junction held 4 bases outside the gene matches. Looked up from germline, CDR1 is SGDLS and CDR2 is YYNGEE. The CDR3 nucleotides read TGTGCCAGCAGCCCTCGACAGGGGTCTGGGGCCAACGTCCTGACTTTC. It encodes CASSPRQGSGANVLTF.

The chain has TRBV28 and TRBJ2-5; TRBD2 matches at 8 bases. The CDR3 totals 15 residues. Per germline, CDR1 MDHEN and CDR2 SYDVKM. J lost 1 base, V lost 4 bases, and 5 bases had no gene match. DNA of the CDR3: TGTGCCAGCAGTTGGGTACGGGGGGGCCAAGAGACCCAGTACTTC. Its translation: CASSWVRGGQETQYF.

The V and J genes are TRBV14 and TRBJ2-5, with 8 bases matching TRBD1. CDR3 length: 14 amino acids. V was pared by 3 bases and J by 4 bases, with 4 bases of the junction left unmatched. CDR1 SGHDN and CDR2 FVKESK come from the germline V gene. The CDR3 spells CASSHRQGRETQYF. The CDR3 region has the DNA TGTGCCAGCAGCCACCGACAGGGGAGAGAGACCCAGTACTTC.

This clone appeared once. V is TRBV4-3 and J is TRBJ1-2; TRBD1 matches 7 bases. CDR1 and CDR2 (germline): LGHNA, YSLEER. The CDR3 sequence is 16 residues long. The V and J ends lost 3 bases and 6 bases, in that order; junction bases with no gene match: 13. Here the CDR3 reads CASSQVPPRQGDGYTF. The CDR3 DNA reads TGCGCCAGCAGCCAGGTCCCTCCGCGGCAGGGGGATGGCTACACCTTC.

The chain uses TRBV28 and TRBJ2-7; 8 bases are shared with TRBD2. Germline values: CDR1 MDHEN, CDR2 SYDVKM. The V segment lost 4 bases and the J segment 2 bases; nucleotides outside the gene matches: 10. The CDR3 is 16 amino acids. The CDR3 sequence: CASSSRMGGGTYEQYF. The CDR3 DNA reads TGTGCCAGCAGTTCCCGGATGGGCGGGGGGACCTACGAGCAGTACTTC. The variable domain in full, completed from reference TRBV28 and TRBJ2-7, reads DVKVTQSSRYLVKRTGEKVFLECVQDMDHENMFWYRQDPGLGLRLIYFSYDVKMKEKGDIPEGYSVSREKKERFSLILESASTNQTSMYLCASSSRMGGGTYEQYFGPGTRLTVT.

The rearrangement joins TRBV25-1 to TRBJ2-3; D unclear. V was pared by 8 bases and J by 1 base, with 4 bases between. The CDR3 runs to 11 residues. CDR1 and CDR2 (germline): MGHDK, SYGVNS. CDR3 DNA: TGTGCCAGCGGAGGCACAGATACGCAGTATTTT. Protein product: CASGGTDTQYF.

The CDR3 region is CASSLATGGSYNEQFF. The CDR3 DNA reads as TGTGCCAGCAGCTTAGCGACAGGGGGGTCCTACAATGAGCAGTTCTTC. The chain carries TRBV7-2 and TRBJ2-1; 9 bases are shared with TRBD1. This CDR3 region has 16 residues. Germline-derived CDR1 and CDR2 are SGHTA and FQGNSA. Trimming at V came to 0 bases and at J to 1 base, leaving 1 base not matched to a gene.

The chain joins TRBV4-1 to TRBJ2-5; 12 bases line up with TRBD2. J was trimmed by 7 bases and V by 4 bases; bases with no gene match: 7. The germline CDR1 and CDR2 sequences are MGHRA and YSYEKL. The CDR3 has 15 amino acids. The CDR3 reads CASSPLAGGLGTQYF. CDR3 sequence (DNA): TGCGCCAGCAGCCCTCTAGCGGGGGGGCTAGGGACCCAGTACTTC.

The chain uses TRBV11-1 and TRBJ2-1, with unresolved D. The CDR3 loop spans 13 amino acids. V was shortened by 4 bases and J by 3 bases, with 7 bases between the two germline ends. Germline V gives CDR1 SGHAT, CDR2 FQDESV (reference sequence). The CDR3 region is CASSSGLYNEQFF. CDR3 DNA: TGTGCCAGCAGCTCAGGCCTCTACAATGAGCAGTTCTTC.

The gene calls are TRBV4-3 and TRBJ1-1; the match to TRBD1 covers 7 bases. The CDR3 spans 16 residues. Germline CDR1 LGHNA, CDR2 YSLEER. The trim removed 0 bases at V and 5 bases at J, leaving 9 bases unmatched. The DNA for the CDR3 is TGCGCCAGCAGCCAAGATCAAGCAGGGGGAATGACTGAAGCTTTCTTT. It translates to CASSQDQAGGMTEAFF.

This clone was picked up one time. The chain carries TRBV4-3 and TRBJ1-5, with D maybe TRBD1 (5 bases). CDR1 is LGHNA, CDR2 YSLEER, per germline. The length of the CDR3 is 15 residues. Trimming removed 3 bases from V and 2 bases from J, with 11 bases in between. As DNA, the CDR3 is TGCGCCAGCAGCCAGTCCAGGGTTGGCAATCAGCCCCAGCATTTT. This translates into CASSQSRVGNQPQHF.

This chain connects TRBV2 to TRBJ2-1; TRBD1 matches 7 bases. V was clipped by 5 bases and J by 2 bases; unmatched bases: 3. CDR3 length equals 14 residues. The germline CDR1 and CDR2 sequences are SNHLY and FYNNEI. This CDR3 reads CASSITGAYNEQFF. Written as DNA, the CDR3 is TGTGCCAGCAGTATAACAGGGGCCTACAATGAGCAGTTCTTC.

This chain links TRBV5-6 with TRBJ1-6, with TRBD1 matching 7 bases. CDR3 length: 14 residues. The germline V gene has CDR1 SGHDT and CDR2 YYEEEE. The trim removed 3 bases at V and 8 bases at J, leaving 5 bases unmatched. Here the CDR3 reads CASSYLTGHSPLHF. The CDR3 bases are TGTGCCAGCAGCTATCTGACAGGGCATTCACCCCTCCACTTT.

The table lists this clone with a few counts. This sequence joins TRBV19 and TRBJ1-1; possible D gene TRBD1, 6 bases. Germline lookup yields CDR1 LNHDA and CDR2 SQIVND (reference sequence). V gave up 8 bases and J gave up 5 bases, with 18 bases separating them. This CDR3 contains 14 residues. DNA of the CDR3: TGTGCCAGTGCCCTCGGGACACGGGGAACTGAAGCTTTCTTT. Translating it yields CASALGTRGTEAFF. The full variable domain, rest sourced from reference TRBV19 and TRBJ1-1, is DGGITQSPKYLFRKEGQNVTLSCEQNLNHDAMYWYRQDPGQGLRLIYYSQIVNDFQKGDIAEGYSVSREKKESFPLTVTSAQKNPTAFYLCASALGTRGTEAFFGQGTRLTVV.

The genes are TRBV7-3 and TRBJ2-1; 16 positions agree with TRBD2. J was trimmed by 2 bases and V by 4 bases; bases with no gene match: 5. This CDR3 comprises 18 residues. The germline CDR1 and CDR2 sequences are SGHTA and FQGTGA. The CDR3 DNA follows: TGTGCCAGCAGCTCAACCGGGACTAGCGGGGGGGCCTACAATGAGCAGTTCTTC. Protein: CASSSTGTSGGAYNEQFF.